What follows describes a single T cell receptor beta chain. The V end lost 6 bases, the J end lost 5 bases, and 17 bases lay between the germline ends. The V gene's germline CDR1 is SQVTM and CDR2 ANQGSEA. The CDR3 runs 13 residues. The record originates from a study of beta chain features in type 1 diabetes. Of the isolated RNA, all was reverse transcribed, and so the sequenced material was expressed TCRB transcripts. Using immunoSEQ multiplex PCR, the repertoire was profiled, and TCRdb retains in-frame clones only, with some absent. This sample has around 160,000 clones, with roughly 50% found just once.

Material: Tregs from blood. The V and J genes are TRBV29-1 and TRBJ2-7; maybe TRBD1 (6 bases). This TCR came from a young man in good health. The DNA of the CDR3 is TGCAGCGTCCATGACAGGCTCGGGGACGAGCAGTACTTC. Amino acids: CSVHDRLGDEQYF.